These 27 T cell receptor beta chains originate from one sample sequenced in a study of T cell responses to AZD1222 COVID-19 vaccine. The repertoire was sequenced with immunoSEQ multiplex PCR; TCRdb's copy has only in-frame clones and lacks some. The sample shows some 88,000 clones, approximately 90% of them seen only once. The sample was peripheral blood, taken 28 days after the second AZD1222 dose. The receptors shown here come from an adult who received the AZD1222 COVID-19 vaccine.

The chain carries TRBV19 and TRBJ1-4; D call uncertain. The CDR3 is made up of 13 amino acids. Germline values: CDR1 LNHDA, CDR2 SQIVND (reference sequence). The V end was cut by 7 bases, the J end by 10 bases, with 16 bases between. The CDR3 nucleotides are TGTGCCAGTATCGAGGCAGGTGGCGGAAAACTGTTTTTT. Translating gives CASIEAGGGKLFF.

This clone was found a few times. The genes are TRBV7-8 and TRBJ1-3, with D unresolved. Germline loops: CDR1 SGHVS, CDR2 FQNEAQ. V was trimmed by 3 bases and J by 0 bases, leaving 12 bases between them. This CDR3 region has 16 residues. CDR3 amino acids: CASSFMTSSSGNTIYF. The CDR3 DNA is TGTGCCAGCAGCTTCATGACGTCGAGCTCTGGAAACACCATATATTTT.

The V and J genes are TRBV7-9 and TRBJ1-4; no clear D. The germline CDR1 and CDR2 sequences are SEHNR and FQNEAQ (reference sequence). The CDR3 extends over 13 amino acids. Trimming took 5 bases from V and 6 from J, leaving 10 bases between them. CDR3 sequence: CASSLDGDEKLFF. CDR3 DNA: TGTGCCAGCAGCCTGGATGGGGATGAAAAACTGTTTTTT. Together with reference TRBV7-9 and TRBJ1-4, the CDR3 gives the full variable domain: DTGVSQNPRHKITKRGQNVTFRCDPISEHNRLYWYRQTLGQGPEFLTYFQNEAQLEKSRLLSDRFSAERPKGSFSTLEIQRTEQGDSAMYLCASSLDGDEKLFFGSGTQLSVL.

CDR3 nucleotides: TGTGCCAGCCGCCTCCCCGGGACAGGGGGTTCACCCCTCCACTTT. It is translated as CASRLPGTGGSPLHF. V usage is TRBV6-5 and J usage is TRBJ1-6; 11 nucleotides line up with TRBD1. Germline trimming cut 8 bases from V and 9 bases from J; bases unmatched to any gene: 9. The CDR3 has 15 residues. Germline assignment: CDR1 MNHEY and CDR2 SVGAGI.

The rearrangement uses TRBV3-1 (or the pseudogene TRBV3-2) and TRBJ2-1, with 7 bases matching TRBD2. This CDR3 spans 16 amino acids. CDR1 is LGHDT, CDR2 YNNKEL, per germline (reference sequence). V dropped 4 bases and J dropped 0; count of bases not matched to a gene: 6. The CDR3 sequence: CASSLRLASSYNEQFF. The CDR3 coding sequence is TGTGCCAGCAGCCTACGACTAGCTAGCTCCTACAATGAGCAGTTCTTC.

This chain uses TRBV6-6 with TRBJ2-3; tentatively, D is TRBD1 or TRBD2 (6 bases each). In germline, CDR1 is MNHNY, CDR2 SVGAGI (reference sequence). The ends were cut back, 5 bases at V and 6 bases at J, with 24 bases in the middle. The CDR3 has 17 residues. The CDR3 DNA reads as TGTGCCAGCAGTCCCGACTGGGGGACCTGGAGGGGGGATACGCAGTATTTT. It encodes CASSPDWGTWRGDTQYF.

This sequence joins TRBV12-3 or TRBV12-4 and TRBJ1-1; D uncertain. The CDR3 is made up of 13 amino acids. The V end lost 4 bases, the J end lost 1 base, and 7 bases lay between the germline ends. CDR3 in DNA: TGTGCCAGCAGTTACGCAGAGAACACTGAAGCTTTCTTT. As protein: CASSYAENTEAFF.

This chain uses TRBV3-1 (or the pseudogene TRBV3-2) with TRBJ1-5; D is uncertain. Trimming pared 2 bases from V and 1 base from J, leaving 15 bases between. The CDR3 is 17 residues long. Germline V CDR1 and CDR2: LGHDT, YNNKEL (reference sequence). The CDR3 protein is CASSQRAGGGSNQPQHF. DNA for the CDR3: TGTGCCAGCAGCCAAAGGGCGGGCGGAGGAAGCAATCAGCCCCAGCATTTT.

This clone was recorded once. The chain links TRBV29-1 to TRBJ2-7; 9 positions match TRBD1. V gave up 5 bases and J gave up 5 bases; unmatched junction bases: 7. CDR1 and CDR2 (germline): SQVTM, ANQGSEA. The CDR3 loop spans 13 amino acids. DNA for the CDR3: TGCAGCGTTCGCCGGGACAGGGAGAACGAGCAGTACTTC. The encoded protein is CSVRRDRENEQYF.

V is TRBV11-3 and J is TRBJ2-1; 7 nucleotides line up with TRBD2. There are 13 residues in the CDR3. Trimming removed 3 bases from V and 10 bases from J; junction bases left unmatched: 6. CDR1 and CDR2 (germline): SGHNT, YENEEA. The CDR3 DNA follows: TGTGCCAGCAGCTTGGAACCGGGACTAGAGCAGTTCTTC. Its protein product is CASSLEPGLEQFF.

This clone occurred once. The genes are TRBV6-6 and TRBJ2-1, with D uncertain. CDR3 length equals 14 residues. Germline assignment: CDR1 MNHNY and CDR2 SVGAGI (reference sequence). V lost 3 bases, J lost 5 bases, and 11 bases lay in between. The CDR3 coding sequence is TGTGCCAGCAGTTATAGTGGTGACGACAATGAGCAGTTCTTC. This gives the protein CASSYSGDDNEQFF.

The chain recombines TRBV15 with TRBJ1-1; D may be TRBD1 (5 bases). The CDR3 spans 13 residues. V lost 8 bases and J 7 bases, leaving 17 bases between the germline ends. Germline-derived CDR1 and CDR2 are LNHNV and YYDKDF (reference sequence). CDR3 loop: CATSDETELEAFF. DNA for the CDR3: TGTGCCACCTCCGATGAGACAGAGCTTGAAGCTTTCTTT.

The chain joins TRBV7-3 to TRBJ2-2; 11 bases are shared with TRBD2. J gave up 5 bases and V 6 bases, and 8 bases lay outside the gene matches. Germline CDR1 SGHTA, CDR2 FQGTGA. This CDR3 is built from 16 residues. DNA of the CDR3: TGTGCCAGCAGTCAAACTAGCGGGGGTGGGACCGGGGAGCTGTTTTTT. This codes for CASSQTSGGGTGELFF.

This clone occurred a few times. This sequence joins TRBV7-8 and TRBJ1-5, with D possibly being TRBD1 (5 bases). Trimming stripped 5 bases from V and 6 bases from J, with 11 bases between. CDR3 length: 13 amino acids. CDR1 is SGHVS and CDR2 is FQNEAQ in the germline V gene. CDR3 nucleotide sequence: TGTGCCAGCAGCCCTTGGGACGGTCAGCCCCAGCATTTT. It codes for CASSPWDGQPQHF.

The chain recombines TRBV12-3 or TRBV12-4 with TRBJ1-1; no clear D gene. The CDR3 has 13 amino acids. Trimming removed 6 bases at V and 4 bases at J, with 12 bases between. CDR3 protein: CASSSPMGTEAFF. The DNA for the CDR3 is TGTGCCAGCAGCTCCCCTATGGGCACTGAAGCTTTCTTT.

The CDR3 sequence is CASSPPTRGDNEQFF. The CDR3, as DNA: TGTGCCAGCAGTCCCCCTACACGAGGGGACAATGAGCAGTTCTTC. This chain joins TRBV28 and TRBJ2-1; D is possibly TRBD1 or TRBD2 (5 bases each). The V gene's germline CDR1 is MDHEN and CDR2 SYDVKM. The CDR3 extends over 15 amino acids. V lost 5 bases, J lost 5 bases, and 16 bases lay in between.

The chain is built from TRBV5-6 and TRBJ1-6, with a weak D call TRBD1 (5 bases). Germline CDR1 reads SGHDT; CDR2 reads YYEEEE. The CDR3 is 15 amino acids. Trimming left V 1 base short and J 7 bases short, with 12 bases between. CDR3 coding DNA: TGTGCCAGCAGCTTGCTTTCAGGGTCCAATTCACCCCTCCACTTT. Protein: CASSLLSGSNSPLHF.

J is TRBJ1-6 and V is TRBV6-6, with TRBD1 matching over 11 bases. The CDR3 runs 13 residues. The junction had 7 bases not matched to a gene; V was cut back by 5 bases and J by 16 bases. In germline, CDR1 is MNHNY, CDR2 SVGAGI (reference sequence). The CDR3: CASSLDRGQSLHF. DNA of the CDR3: TGTGCCAGCAGTCTGGACAGGGGGCAGTCGCTCCACTTT.

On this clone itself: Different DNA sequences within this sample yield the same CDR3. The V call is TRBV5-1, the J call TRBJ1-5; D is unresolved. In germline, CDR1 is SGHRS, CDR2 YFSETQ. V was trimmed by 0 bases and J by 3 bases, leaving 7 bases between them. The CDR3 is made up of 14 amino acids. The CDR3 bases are TGCGCCAGCAGCTTGGGTGCACCCAATCAGCCCCAGCATTTT. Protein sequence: CASSLGAPNQPQHF.

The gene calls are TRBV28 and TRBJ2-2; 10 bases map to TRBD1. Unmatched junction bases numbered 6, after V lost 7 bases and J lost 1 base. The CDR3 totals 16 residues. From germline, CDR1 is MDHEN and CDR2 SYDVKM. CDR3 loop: CASTLRTGGNTGELFF. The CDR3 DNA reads TGTGCCAGCACCCTACGGACAGGGGGGAACACCGGGGAGCTGTTTTTT.

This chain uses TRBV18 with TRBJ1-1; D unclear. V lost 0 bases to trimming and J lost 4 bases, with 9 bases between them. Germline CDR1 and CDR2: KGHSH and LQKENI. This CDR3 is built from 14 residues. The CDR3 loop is CASSPPSLGTEAFF. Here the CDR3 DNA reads TGTGCCAGCTCACCACCTAGCTTAGGCACTGAAGCTTTCTTT.

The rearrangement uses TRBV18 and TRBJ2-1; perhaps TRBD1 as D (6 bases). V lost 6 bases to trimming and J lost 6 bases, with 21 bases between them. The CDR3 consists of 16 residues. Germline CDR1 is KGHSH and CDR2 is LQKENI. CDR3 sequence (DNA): TGTGCCAGCTCGCGCAATCACGGGACACCCCTCAATGAGCAGTTCTTC. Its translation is CASSRNHGTPLNEQFF.

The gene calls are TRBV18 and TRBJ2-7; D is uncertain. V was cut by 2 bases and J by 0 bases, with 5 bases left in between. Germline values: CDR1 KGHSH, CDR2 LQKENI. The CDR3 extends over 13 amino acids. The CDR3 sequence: CASSPTASYEQYF. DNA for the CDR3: TGTGCCAGCTCACCAACAGCCTCCTACGAGCAGTACTTC.

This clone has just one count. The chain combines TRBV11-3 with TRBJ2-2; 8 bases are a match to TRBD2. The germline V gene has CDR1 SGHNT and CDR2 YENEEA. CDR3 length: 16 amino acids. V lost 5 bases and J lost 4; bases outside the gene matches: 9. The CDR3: CASSKGLARGTGELFF. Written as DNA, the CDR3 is TGTGCCAGCAGCAAAGGACTAGCCAGGGGCACCGGGGAGCTGTTTTTT.

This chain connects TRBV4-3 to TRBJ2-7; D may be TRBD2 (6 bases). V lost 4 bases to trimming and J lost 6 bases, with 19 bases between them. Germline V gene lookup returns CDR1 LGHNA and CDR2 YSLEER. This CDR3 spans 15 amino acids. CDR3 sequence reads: CASSPRDGGAPEQYF. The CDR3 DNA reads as TGCGCCAGCAGCCCTAGGGACGGGGGAGCCCCCGAGCAGTACTTC.

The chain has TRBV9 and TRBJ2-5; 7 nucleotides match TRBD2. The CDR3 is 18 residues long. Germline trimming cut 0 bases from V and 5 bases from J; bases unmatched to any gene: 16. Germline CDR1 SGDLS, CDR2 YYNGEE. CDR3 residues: CASSVAYAQRGERETQYF. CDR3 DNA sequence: TGTGCCAGCAGCGTAGCTTATGCTCAGCGGGGAGAGCGGGAGACCCAGTACTTC.

CDR3 bases: TGTGCCAGCAGCGAGGGACAGGGAGGCACAGATACGCAGTATTTT. It specifies CASSEGQGGTDTQYF. The gene calls are TRBV7-9 and TRBJ2-3; 9 bases map to TRBD1. Germline CDR1 reads SEHNR; CDR2 reads FQNEAQ (reference sequence). This CDR3 comprises 15 residues. V shed 5 bases and J 1 base; nucleotides not matched to a gene: 4.